The 20 T cell receptor beta chains listed next were all sequenced from one sample in a study of T cells in Graves' hyperthyroidism and ophthalmopathy. There were TCR beta CDR3 regions amplified from RNA transcripts. The primer set for the first-round RT-PCR of the TCR CDR3 was HTBI. TCRdb processed the multiplex PCR reads anew with MiXCR; each CDR3 protein has one entry. The sample contains 300,000 or so distinct CDR3 sequences, around a sixth of which appear only once. Source material: blood. The receptors stem from a man in his thirties or forties with Graves' hyperthyroidism.

This clonotype turned up a few times. The chain joins TRBV28 to TRBJ2-6; D is undetermined. V gave up 10 bases and J gave up 0 bases, with 7 bases separating them. The CDR3 spans 13 residues. CDR1 is MDHEN and CDR2 is SYDVKM in the germline V gene. The CDR3 coding sequence is TGTGCCACAGAGAGCTCTGGGGCCAACGTCCTGACTTTC. As protein: CATESSGANVLTF.

About this clonotype: This clone may be a read error of a much larger clone one base away. V gene TRBV30 combines with J gene TRBJ2-7; TRBD1 matches at 10 bases. The trim removed 4 bases at V and 3 bases at J, leaving 12 bases unmatched. Germline CDR1 and CDR2: GTSNPN and SVGIG (reference sequence). The CDR3 extends over 16 amino acids. The CDR3 nucleotides read TGTGCCTGGATGGTAGAACCGGGACAGGGGCGCTACGAGCAGTACTTC. Translation gives CAWMVEPGQGRYEQYF.

The table lists this clonotype with many counts. The rearrangement uses TRBV15 and TRBJ2-1, with D unresolved. This CDR3 region has 13 residues. Germline CDR1 LNHNV, CDR2 YYDKDF (reference sequence). Deletions cut 1 base from V and 7 bases from J, with 8 bases between. For the CDR3, the DNA is TGTGCCACCAGCAGAGGGGCCGATAATGAGCAGTTCTTC. It codes for CATSRGADNEQFF.

In this sample, this clonotype turned up many times. The chain links TRBV28 to TRBJ1-2; TRBD1 matches 7 bases. V gave up 4 bases and J gave up 6 bases; unmatched junction bases: 5. This CDR3 is built from 13 residues. Germline CDR1 and CDR2: MDHEN and SYDVKM. The CDR3 DNA follows: TGTGCCAGCAGTTCAGACAGGGAGCATGGCTACACCTTC. Translation: CASSSDREHGYTF.

This chain joins TRBV20-1 and TRBJ1-3, with D possibly being TRBD1 (6 bases). The CDR3 covers 14 residues. The V end was cut by 5 bases, the J end by 0 bases, with 11 bases between. Looked up from germline, CDR1 is DFQATT and CDR2 is SNEGSKA (reference sequence). The DNA of the CDR3 is TGCAGTGCTGGGGACACGAGCTCTGGAAACACCATATATTTT. This sequence encodes CSAGDTSSGNTIYF.

This clonotype has just a few counts. The J gene is TRBJ2-7, the V gene TRBV29-1; the D is unclear. Trimming removed 0 bases at V and 2 bases at J, with 8 bases between. This CDR3 has 13 amino acids. Germline CDR1 reads SQVTM; CDR2 reads ANQGSEA. This chain's CDR3 is CSVEDLETYEQYF. In DNA form, the CDR3 reads TGCAGCGTTGAAGATCTTGAGACCTACGAGCAGTACTTC.

The V and J genes are TRBV19 and TRBJ2-5, with 8 bases lining up with TRBD2. CDR3 length: 14 amino acids. The junction had 9 bases not matched to a gene; V was cut back by 5 bases and J by 7 bases. The germline V gene has CDR1 LNHDA and CDR2 SQIVND (reference sequence). CDR3 sequence (DNA): TGTGCCAGTAGTCCCCAGCGGGAGTCCGGGACCCAGTACTTC. This sequence encodes CASSPQRESGTQYF.

This clonotype was observed at least ten times. The rearrangement links TRBV3-1 to TRBJ1-1; tentative D call: TRBD1 (6 bases). Trimming shortened V by 1 base and J by 4 bases, and 10 bases separated the two germline ends. The CDR3 runs 14 residues. Germline CDR1 LGHDT, CDR2 YNNKEL (reference sequence). CDR3 sequence reads: CASSQAEGGTEAFF. DNA for the CDR3: TGTGCCAGCAGCCAAGCCGAAGGGGGCACTGAAGCTTTCTTT.

The table lists this clonotype with many counts. This chain joins TRBV7-8 and TRBJ2-7; the D is unclear. This CDR3 has 14 amino acids. Germline CDR1 reads SGHVS; CDR2 reads FQNEAQ. Trimming pared 3 bases from V and 4 bases from J, leaving 13 bases between. CDR3 loop: CASSFDLTAYEQYF. CDR3 nucleotides: TGTGCCAGCAGCTTCGACCTGACGGCATACGAGCAGTACTTC.

This clonotype was seen ten or more times. The chain carries TRBV7-2 and TRBJ1-1, with a possible D match to TRBD1 (5 bases). CDR1 is SGHTA and CDR2 is FQGNSA in the germline V gene. The CDR3 has 15 residues. V gave up 1 base and J gave up 4 bases, with 13 bases separating them. CDR3 sequence (DNA): TGTGCCAGCAGCTTAGGGGCAGGGTGGGGCACTGAAGCTTTCTTT. Its protein product is CASSLGAGWGTEAFF.

This clonotype was seen more than once but under ten times. The rearrangement uses TRBV7-9 and TRBJ1-2; D is perhaps TRBD1 (5 bases). Trimming left V 1 base short and J 7 bases short, with 16 bases between. The germline V gene has CDR1 SEHNR and CDR2 FQNEAQ (reference sequence). This CDR3 contains 15 residues. This chain's CDR3 is CASSLEGLRHPGYTF. Here the CDR3 DNA reads TGTGCCAGCAGCTTAGAGGGACTCCGGCATCCTGGCTACACCTTC.

This clonotype was picked up many times. V gene TRBV3-1 combines with J gene TRBJ2-7; no definite D call. This CDR3 spans 15 amino acids. With 1 base removed from V and 3 bases from J, the gap between germline ends came to 13 bases. Per the germline V gene, CDR1 is LGHDT and CDR2 is YNNKEL (reference sequence). CDR3 DNA: TGTGCCAGCAGCCAAGTCGGCAGAACCTTCTACGAGCAGTACTTC. Its protein product is CASSQVGRTFYEQYF.

This clonotype has a count of ten or more. The rearrangement links TRBV5-1 to TRBJ1-1; D uncertain. Germline-derived CDR1 and CDR2 are SGHRS and YFSETQ. Trimming cost V 0 bases and J 0 bases, with 6 bases left between them. The CDR3 consists of 14 residues. The CDR3 region is CASSLVNLNTEAFF. The CDR3, as DNA: TGCGCCAGCAGCTTGGTCAACCTGAACACTGAAGCTTTCTTT. Together with reference TRBV5-1 and TRBJ1-1, the CDR3 gives the full variable domain: KAGVTQTPRYLIKTRGQQVTLSCSPISGHRSVSWYQQTPGQGLQFLFEYFSETQRNKGNFPGRFSGRQFSNSRSEMNVSTLELGDSALYLCASSLVNLNTEAFFGQGTRLTVV.

V usage is TRBV30 and J usage is TRBJ1-2; a weak D match, TRBD1 (5 bases). The CDR3 spans 13 residues. Trimming shortened V by 6 bases and J by 3 bases, and 14 bases separated the two germline ends. Germline CDR1 reads GTSNPN; CDR2 reads SVGIG (reference sequence). The CDR3 reads CACASGTDYGYTF. The CDR3 DNA sequence: TGTGCCTGTGCTTCCGGGACGGACTATGGCTACACCTTC.

With regard to this clonotype: A read error may be the cause here, since a much bigger clone is one base away. The chain is built from TRBV6-1 and TRBJ2-2; TRBD2 matches at 11 bases. This CDR3 contains 16 residues. Germline V CDR1 and CDR2: MNHNS, SASEGT. The CDR3 loop reads CASKALAGGGTGEPFF. As DNA, the CDR3 is TGTGCCAGCAAGGCCCTAGCGGGAGGAGGAACCGGGGAGCCGTTTTTT.

This clonotype came up many times. The chain recombines TRBV2 with TRBJ2-7; tentatively, D is TRBD1 or TRBD2 (5 bases each). With 10 bases removed from V and 1 base from J, the gap between germline ends came to 17 bases. Germline V gene data show CDR1 as SNHLY and CDR2 as FYNNEI. This CDR3 is 14 amino acids long. The CDR3 bases are TGTGCCACCCCCCCGTCGAGGGGTTCCTACGAGCAGTACTTC. Encoded protein: CATPPSRGSYEQYF.

This clonotype showed up many times. The chain joins TRBV2 to TRBJ2-2, with 7 bases that match TRBD2. V dropped 6 bases and J dropped 3; count of bases not matched to a gene: 7. Germline V gives CDR1 SNHLY, CDR2 FYNNEI. CDR3 length: 15 amino acids. The CDR3 spells CASRRREWDTGELFF. The DNA for the CDR3 is TGTGCCAGCAGGAGGCGGGAGTGGGACACCGGGGAGCTGTTTTTT. Together with reference TRBV2 and TRBJ2-2, the CDR3 gives the full variable domain: EPEVTQTPSHQVTQMGQEVILRCVPISNHLYFYWYRQILGQKVEFLVSFYNNEISEKSEIFDDQFSVERPDGSNFTLKIRSTKLEDSAMYFCASRRREWDTGELFFGEGSRLTVL.

The V gene is TRBV11-3, the J gene TRBJ2-3; D might be TRBD1 or TRBD2, each matching 7 bases. The CDR3 has 15 amino acids. V gave up 4 bases and J gave up 6 bases, with 17 bases separating them. CDR1 is SGHNT and CDR2 is YENEEA in the germline V gene. CDR3: CASSSYREGADTQYF. The CDR3 DNA reads as TGTGCCAGCAGCTCTTACAGGGAGGGGGCGGATACGCAGTATTTT.

The chain carries TRBV3-1 and TRBJ2-1; the match to TRBD1 covers 9 bases. The V and J ends lost 5 bases and 7 bases, in that order; junction bases with no gene match: 6. Germline V gene lookup returns CDR1 LGHDT and CDR2 YNNKEL (reference sequence). The CDR3 runs to 14 residues. CDR3 loop: CASSNRDRANEQFF. In DNA, the CDR3 is TGTGCCAGCAGCAATAGGGACAGGGCGAATGAGCAGTTCTTC.

About this clonotype itself: One end of the junction varies from germline; a read error may be responsible. The CDR3 region is CASSPSLAVGTDTRYF. The CDR3 DNA follows: TGTGCCAGCAGCCCCTCACTAGCGGTGGGGACAGATACGCGGTATTTT. The chain links TRBV6-1 to TRBJ2-3, with TRBD2 as a possible D gene (8 bases). The CDR3 has 16 residues. Germline V CDR1 and CDR2: MNHNS, SASEGT.